This T cell receptor (beta chain) derives from a study of PD-1 blockade in classical Hodgkin lymphoma (TCRdb year 2020). About the full investigation: Nivolumab dosing was 3 mg/kg intravenously every 2 weeks, continuing until either disease progression or unacceptable toxicity. The study used CyTOF and TCR beta sequencing to define a peripheral blood immune signature of response to PD-1 blockade in classical Hodgkin lymphoma.

As for this clone: No cognate antigen has been identified for it. Base qualities are missing; no much larger clone stands one base away.

Results the study describes overall, beyond this receptor: Baseline diversity similar to that of newly diagnosed patients was observed in trial patients achieving complete response, whereas significantly lower diversity was observed in partial responders and progressors. Lower diversity was observed in patients in whom nivolumab was started less than 1 year after ASCT, and these patients were excluded from later analyses so that confounding by immune reconstitution would be avoided. Only a single clinical trial cohort was studied, and what caused the repertoire differences, possibly disease activity or prior therapy, remained undefined. A significant rise by C4D1 was seen in CD4+ but not CD8+ TCR diversity (p=0.0027 vs p=0.16), with the rise being most apparent in complete responders (p=0.02). Newly diagnosed patients were reported to have lower baseline TCR diversity than healthy donors, and relapsed/refractory patients were reported to have lower baseline TCR diversity still.

Per the publication, the time point label means: cycle 4 day 1 (C4D1), after 6 weeks of nivolumab. All trial patients had relapsed after autologous stem cell transplantation, with cohorts A, B and C differing in prior brentuximab vedotin exposure. The trial cohort comprised fewer than 65 patients with relapsed/refractory classical Hodgkin lymphoma whose best overall responses were complete response, partial response or progressive disease. Trial patients were treated with single-agent nivolumab in the multi-cohort phase II CheckMate 205 trial. An independent review committee assessed best overall response by applying the 2007 International Working Group response criteria. Trial PBMCs were collected immediately before nivolumab initiation (C1D1) and during therapy at cycle 2 day 1 and cycle 4 day 1. Peripheral blood was collected in 8 mL Vacutainer Cell Preparation Tubes, from which PBMCs were isolated by centrifugation and then cryopreserved.

Relative to germline, V is 4 bases shorter and J is 0 bases shorter, with 7 bases between their ends. CDR1 and CDR2 (MNHEY, SVGAGI) derive from the germline V gene. The CDR3 runs 14 amino acids, cysteine and phenylalanine included. The DNA shown is the 42-base CDR3, in frame from base 1. The Qiagen DNeasy kit was used to extract genomic DNA both from unsorted PBMCs and from the negatively selected CD4+ and CD8+ fractions. Amplification of TCR beta CDR3 regions was done by immunoSEQ multiplex PCR with primers that anneal to V and J segments. A synthetic immune receptor repertoire was used to minimize amplification bias, and any residual bias was removed computationally once sequencing was done. As for the original processing: Custom Python scripts were used to quantify repertoire diversity as the Shannon entropy index. Unsorted, CD4+ and CD8+ repertoires were examined separately, except in combined analyses, for which CD4+ and CD8+ sequences were merged in silico. A clone counted as expanded when the clone's frequency after treatment rose at least 2-fold relative to C1D1, and clones undetected at baseline were given a pseudocount of 0.5. Singleton clones were defined as clones with 0 or 1 copy at C1D1, and non-singleton clones were defined as clones with 2 or more copies. Clones expanded in unsorted samples were labelled as CD4+, CD8+ or unknown by matching protein sequences in sorted samples from the same patient. Wilcoxon tests were applied to paired samples to test diversity changes from C1D1 to C4D1. TCRdb holds this immuneACCESS table with in-frame rearrangements only. Some clones are missing; in checked studies, unresolved V genes explain under half, and the rest has no known cause. Clonal size and the V and J genes are those of that table, whereas D and trimming came from the DNA. Within this sample are under 130,000 clones, with more than 70% of them counted one time only. The ten biggest clones cover around 20% of the sample.

The input for sequencing was peripheral blood mononuclear cells (PBMCs), taken before the fourth cycle of nivolumab. The sequence is built from TRBV6-5 and TRBJ1-3, with TRBD1 as a weak D call on 5 bases. The receptor was isolated from a human donor with classical Hodgkin lymphoma. The CDR3 in this case is CASSSGPSGNTIYF. In nucleotides, the sequence is TGTGCCAGCAGTTCGGGACCCTCTGGAAACACCATATATTTT.